The rows below give T cell receptor beta chains drawn from one sample of a study of cytomegalovirus exposure and HLA in healthy donors. Here immunoSEQ multiplex PCR was the method, and the copy in TCRdb shows in-frame clones only, minus some. The table lists around 300,000 clones, 85% to 90% of them singletons, with roughly 2% in the top ten. Sequenced sample: PBMCs. The receptor source for this set is a woman aged 18-29 years in good health and CMV-seronegative. The CDR3 runs from the conserved cysteine through the conserved F or W. The D gene is left open where the match is weak. Expanded clones get a size class; other rows say once, few or many, or leave the size out.

CDR3 protein: CASSGGGRMNTEAFF
CDR3 DNA: TGTGCCAGCAGCGGCGGAGGACGGATGAACACTGAAGCTTTCTTT
V gene: TRBV9
clone size: NA
J gene: TRBJ1-1
D gene: NA

CDR3 protein: CASSRAGGTEAFF
CDR3 DNA: TGTGCCAGCAGTCGCGCAGGGGGGACTGAAGCTTTCTTT
V gene: TRBV2
clone size: NA
J gene: TRBJ1-1
D gene: TRBD1

CDR3 protein: CASSSGTRNTEAFF
CDR3 DNA: TGTGCCAGCAGTAGCGGGACAAGGAACACTGAAGCTTTCTTT
V gene: TRBV27
clone size: once
J gene: TRBJ1-1
D gene: NA

CDR3 protein: CASTGLTYEQYF
CDR3 DNA: TGTGCCAGCACCGGGTTGACCTACGAGCAGTACTTC
V gene: TRBV6-5
clone size: NA
J gene: TRBJ2-7
D gene: NA

CDR3 protein: CASAKAEGYEQYF
CDR3 DNA: TGTGCCAGCGCAAAGGCGGAGGGGTACGAGCAGTACTTC
V gene: TRBV18
clone size: NA
J gene: TRBJ2-7
D gene: NA

CDR3 protein: CASSQEGRVDEQFF
CDR3 DNA: TGTGCCAGCAGCCAAGAGGGCAGGGTGGATGAGCAGTTCTTC
V gene: TRBV4-2
clone size: NA
J gene: TRBJ2-1
D gene: NA

CDR3 protein: CASSGTTSTDTQYF
CDR3 DNA: TGTGCCAGCAGTGGGACAACTAGCACAGATACGCAGTATTTT
V gene: TRBV2
clone size: NA
J gene: TRBJ2-3
D gene: NA

CDR3 protein: CASVVYNEQFF
CDR3 DNA: TGTGCCAGCGTCGTCTACAATGAGCAGTTCTTC
V gene: TRBV2
clone size: once
J gene: TRBJ2-1
D gene: NA

CDR3 protein: CASVGGYGYTF
CDR3 DNA: TGTGCCAGCGTCGGCGGCTATGGCTACACCTTC
V gene: TRBV6-5
clone size: NA
J gene: TRBJ1-2
D gene: NA

CDR3 protein: CASSLESREASYEQYF
CDR3 DNA: TGTGCCAGCAGCTTAGAGTCCAGGGAGGCCTCCTACGAGCAGTACTTC
V gene: TRBV7-7
clone size: NA
J gene: TRBJ2-7
D gene: NA

CDR3 protein: CASSLYGQPDF
CDR3 DNA: TGTGCCAGCAGCTTGTATGGACAGCCGGATTTC
V gene: TRBV5-8
clone size: NA
J gene: TRBJ2-7
D gene: NA

CDR3 protein: CASSRNTEAFF
CDR3 DNA: TGTGCCAGCAGCAGGAACACTGAAGCTTTCTTT
V gene: TRBV6-1
clone size: NA
J gene: TRBJ1-1
D gene: NA